This TCR beta chain was observed in a study of cytomegalovirus exposure and HLA in healthy donors. Whole-study context: A subsequent analysis reported that the 120 or so validation repertoires were produced on the same platform that had also been used for the 600 to 700 first-cohort repertoires. Overall study results and limits: For most TCR sequences rarity was the rule, although some public TCRs occurred in many donors. There were under 200 TCR beta chains listed as cytomegalovirus-associated.

To note about this clone: The antigen is not known.

The data were produced by immunoSEQ multiplex PCR, yet TCRdb's version contains in-frame clones alone and is incomplete. The sample has approximately 99,000 clones; about 85% are singletons. The CDR3 totals 14 residues. Trimming removed 3 bases at V and 6 bases at J, with 14 bases between. Germline V gene lookup returns CDR1 MDHEN and CDR2 SYDVKM. Among the roughly 120 subjects of the validation cohort, separate from the roughly 650-subject first cohort, were the donors. Material for sequencing was PBMCs. The receptor's source is a woman younger than 30 in good health and CMV-seronegative. This rearrangement joins TRBV28 to TRBJ1-1; D unresolved. The CDR3: CASSFPASGSEAFF. The DNA for the CDR3 is TGTGCCAGCAGTTTCCCGGCCTCAGGCTCTGAAGCTTTCTTT.